Shown below are 5 T cell receptor beta chains from a single sample sequenced in a study of T-cell memory formation after mild COVID-19. TCRdb fed the 5' RACE reads into MiXCR, producing one record per CDR3 protein. The sample holds tens of thousands of distinct CDR3 sequences; about 14% are singletons and the top ten take under 45%. Sequenced input: PBMCs or a T cell subset sorted from them (not recorded which). The receptors derive from a man aged 18-30 years who had mild COVID-19 (a few samples of this study predate the infection). Cell type and time point are not known.

This clonotype has a handful of counts. The chain links TRBV7-2 to TRBJ2-7, with 7 positions matching TRBD1. The CDR3 has 14 amino acids. The ends lost 4 bases at V and 4 bases at J; junction bases unmatched: 7. CDR1 is SGHTA, CDR2 FQGNSA, per germline. CDR3 sequence reads: CASSYPGQRYEQYF. The CDR3 nucleotides read TGTGCCAGCAGCTATCCGGGACAGAGATACGAGCAGTACTTC.

V gene TRBV9 combines with J gene TRBJ2-1; possibly TRBD1 or TRBD2 for D (5 bases each). The CDR3 is 14 amino acids. CDR1 and CDR2 from the germline V gene are SGDLS and YYNGEE. Trimming took off 3 bases at V and 6 bases at J, with 13 bases between the two ends. CDR3 residues: CASSASGTPNEQFF. The CDR3 nucleotides are TGTGCCAGCAGCGCCTCCGGGACGCCCAATGAGCAGTTCTTC.

This clonotype came up a few times. The chain is built from TRBV12-3 or TRBV12-4 and TRBJ2-5; a weak D match, TRBD1 (7 bases). This CDR3 comprises 12 residues. Trimming cost V 8 bases and J 9 bases, with 16 bases left between them. The CDR3 protein is CASGGTVQAQYF. DNA for the CDR3: TGTGCCAGCGGAGGGACAGTTCAGGCCCAGTACTTC.

This clonotype was seen a handful of times. The chain carries TRBV5-1 and TRBJ2-3; D is unresolved. Germline V gene sequence: CDR1 SGHRS, CDR2 YFSETQ. Between the trimmed V and J ends, which lost 0 bases and 9 bases, there was a span of 11 bases. The CDR3 runs 13 residues. Here the CDR3 reads CASSLEQFDTQYF. The CDR3 nucleotides are TGCGCCAGCAGCTTGGAACAGTTTGACACGCAGTATTTT.

V gene TRBV7-2 combines with J gene TRBJ2-5; 9 bases map to TRBD2. The CDR3 has 16 amino acids. Per germline, CDR1 SGHTA and CDR2 FQGNSA. V lost 5 bases to trimming and J lost 9 bases; unmatched junction nucleotides: 16. Here the CDR3 reads CASSISGGPLFSAQYF. The CDR3 DNA reads as TGTGCCAGCAGCATCAGCGGGGGGCCACTGTTTAGCGCCCAGTACTTC.